The sequence of this T cell receptor beta chain was determined in a study of CD4 T cells in lung cancer (dated by TCRdb to between 2017 and 2020). Looking at the study overall: To find responses to candidate mutation-encoded neoepitopes, the study screened blood T cells from NSCLC patients and isolated neoantigen-specific CD4+ T-cell clones and TCRs. TCRB deep sequencing tracked the frequency of neoantigen-specific clonotypes in tumor resections, non-adjacent lung and cultured T-cell products. Before blood donation, treatments including platinum chemotherapy had been received by the patients, and nivolumab or pembrolizumab had been received by some of the patients. Tumor and non-adjacent lung tissue came from a handful of patients undergoing curative-intent resections for stage I-III non-small cell lung cancer. The patients who underwent resection had lung adenocarcinoma or squamous cell carcinoma, were aged 60 to 69 when blood was donated, and were mostly former smokers.

Study-wide findings and limitations: Rather than memory responses to the cancer, some blood-derived responses might reflect cross-reactivity or in vitro priming of naive T cells.

Worth noting for this clone: Which antigen it targets is not known. Per-base quality was not reported, and no clone a single base away is much larger than it.

For CDR1 and CDR2, the germline V gene lists SGDLS and YYNGEE. A distance of 13 bases separates the germline ends of V and J, which lose 2 bases and 5 bases respectively. CDR3 length: 14 amino acids, cysteine to phenylalanine. Only the CDR3 DNA stays, 42 bases, in frame from base 1. The library was generated by the immunoSEQ multiplex PCR assay. DNA was isolated using Qiagen DNeasy or QIAamp micro DNA kits, and TCRB was sequenced using the Adaptive Biotechnology human TCRB sequencing kit. An Illumina MiSeq was used to sequence the TCRB libraries. The paper's data handling went like this. The kit provider's software was used to analyze TCRB sequence data, and Fisher's exact test was applied to assess tumor enrichment of clonotype templates. TCRdb retrieved this table from immuneACCESS and kept in-frame rearrangements only. Not all clones are present; in checked studies, unresolved V genes account for under half, and no reason is known for the remainder. The DNA was the basis for D and trimming; V, J and clone size are from that table. A total of a few thousand clones appear in this sample, over 70% of them only once. The ten largest clones add up to 16% of the sample.

The sequencing input was lung tumor tissue. This TCR came from a man aged 60 to 75 with non-small cell lung cancer. This sequence uses TRBV9 and TRBJ2-5; TRBD1 is a weak D gene call, 5 bases matching. CDR3 reads: CASSVQGTIETQYF. Read as DNA, the sequence is TGTGCCAGCAGCGTCCAGGGAACCATCGAGACCCAGTACTTC. Beyond the CDR3, the reference TRBV9 and TRBJ2-5 genes provide the residues; the full variable domain reads: DSGVTQTPKHLITATGQRVTLRCSPRSGDLSVYWYQQSLDQGLQFLIQYYNGEERAKGNILERFSAQQFPDLHSELNLSSLELGDSALYFCASSVQGTIETQYFGPGTRLLVL.